Listed here are 7 T cell receptor beta chains from one sample, sequenced in a study of T cell repertoires in cytomegalovirus infection. Using its own MiXCR run on the reads, TCRdb lists one record per CDR3 protein. The sample lists about 320,000 distinct CDR3 sequences; 8% to 9.5% were seen once. Sequencing input: PBMCs. All receptors derive from a human donor in good health (CMV status not recorded). Some clones in this sample may be carry-over from other donors' samples.

This clonotype was seen a handful of times. The genes are TRBV27 and TRBJ2-5; D unclear. The CDR3 runs 14 residues. Trimming cost V 5 bases and J 5 bases, with 15 bases left between them. Germline V gene sequence: CDR1 MNHEY, CDR2 SMNVEV (reference sequence). The CDR3: CASSTDGVWETQYF. The CDR3 DNA reads as TGTGCCAGCAGTACGGACGGAGTCTGGGAGACCCAGTACTTC.

At least ten counts were recorded for this clonotype. The V gene is TRBV2, the J gene TRBJ2-7; D is perhaps TRBD2 (7 bases). The CDR3 contains 15 residues. Between the trimmed V and J ends, which lost 4 bases and 1 base, there was a span of 14 bases. Looked up from germline, CDR1 is SNHLY and CDR2 is FYNNEI. The CDR3 here is CASSVGRGGSYEQYF. In DNA form, the CDR3 reads TGTGCCAGCAGTGTTGGAAGGGGGGGGTCCTACGAGCAGTACTTC.

This clonotype was picked up a small number of times. V gene TRBV5-6 combines with J gene TRBJ1-2; 8 bases agree with TRBD1. The trim removed 1 base at V and 2 bases at J, leaving 4 bases unmatched. CDR3 size: 15 residues. Germline V gene sequence: CDR1 SGHDT, CDR2 YYEEEE. For the CDR3, the DNA is TGTGCCAGCAGCTTGACAGGGGGGAGCAACTATGGCTACACCTTC. It encodes CASSLTGGSNYGYTF.

This clonotype has a handful of counts. The chain recombines TRBV6-1 with TRBJ2-2; TRBD1 matches at 9 bases. Trimming at V came to 5 bases and at J to 4 bases, leaving 8 bases not matched to a gene. CDR3 length equals 16 residues. In germline, CDR1 is MNHNS, CDR2 SASEGT. In DNA, the CDR3 is TGTGCCAGCAGTTACGTACAGGGGGCTGGCACCGGGGAGCTGTTTTTT. Amino acids: CASSYVQGAGTGELFF.

The chain uses TRBV12-3 or TRBV12-4 and TRBJ1-6, with D uncertain. This CDR3 contains 15 residues. The V end lost 3 bases, the J end lost 4 bases, and 10 bases lay between the germline ends. The CDR3 DNA reads TGTGCCAGCAGTTTGGGCAGAGGTTATAATTCACCCCTCCACTTT. This sequence encodes CASSLGRGYNSPLHF.

This clonotype was seen a handful of times. The chain has TRBV9 and TRBJ2-4, with D tentatively TRBD2 (6 bases). V was pared by 4 bases and J by 1 base, with 15 bases between. The germline CDR1 and CDR2 sequences are SGDLS and YYNGEE. CDR3 length: 16 amino acids. The CDR3 DNA reads TGTGCCAGCAGCTCTCAGGGAGGTTGGGCCAAAAACATTCAGTACTTC. Its translation: CASSSQGGWAKNIQYF.

This clonotype showed up many times. The chain uses TRBV27 and TRBJ2-1; 9 bases match TRBD2. The germline CDR1 and CDR2 sequences are MNHEY and SMNVEV (reference sequence). After removal of 7 bases from V and 7 bases from J, the junction contained 11 bases not matched to a gene. There are 15 residues in the CDR3. The CDR3, as DNA: TGTGCCAGCACTACATCGCTGGCGGGGGGGAATGAGCAGTTCTTC. As protein: CASTTSLAGGNEQFF.